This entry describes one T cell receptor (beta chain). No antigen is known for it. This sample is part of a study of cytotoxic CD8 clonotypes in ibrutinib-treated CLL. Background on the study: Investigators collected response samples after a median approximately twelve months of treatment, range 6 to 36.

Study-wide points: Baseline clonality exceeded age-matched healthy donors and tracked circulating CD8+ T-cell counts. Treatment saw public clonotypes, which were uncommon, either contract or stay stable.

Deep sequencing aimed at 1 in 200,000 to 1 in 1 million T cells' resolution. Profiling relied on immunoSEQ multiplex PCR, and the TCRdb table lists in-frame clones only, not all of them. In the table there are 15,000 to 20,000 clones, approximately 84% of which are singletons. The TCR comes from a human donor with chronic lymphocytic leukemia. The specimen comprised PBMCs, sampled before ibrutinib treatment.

CDR3 protein: CASSLTSGMWSQETQYF. CDR3 bases: TGTGCCAGCAGCTTAACCAGCGGTATGTGGTCTCAAGAGACCCAGTACTTC. The chain uses TRBV7-9 and TRBJ2-5, with TRBD2 as a possible D gene (5 bases). This CDR3 is built from 17 residues. Germline CDR1 reads SEHNR; CDR2 reads FQNEAQ (reference sequence). Trimming took off 2 bases at V and 2 bases at J, with 18 bases between the two ends.